Listed here are 27 T cell receptor beta chains from one sample, sequenced in a study of response to subunit inactivated influenza vaccine. Each CDR3 protein is one row after TCRdb ran MiXCR on the RT-PCR reads. Altogether over 400,000 distinct CDR3 sequences are present, roughly 13% being singletons, with the ten largest covering around 14%. This specimen consisted of PBMCs from blood, obtained more than 35 days after vaccination. These receptors all stem from a man in his fifties who received an inactivated influenza vaccine.

There are many counts of this clonotype. The chain recombines TRBV29-1 with TRBJ2-3, with 9 bases matching TRBD1. The length of the CDR3 is 13 residues. Germline values: CDR1 SQVTM, CDR2 ANQGSEA. V shed 6 bases, J shed 4 bases, and the junction held 5 bases outside the gene matches. In nucleotides, the CDR3 is TGCAGCGTCTCCGGGACAGGGTCAGATACGCAGTATTTT. Translating gives CSVSGTGSDTQYF.

The chain links TRBV6-1 to TRBJ2-7; 12 bases align to TRBD2. Germline assignment: CDR1 MNHNS and CDR2 SASEGT. V dropped 2 bases and J dropped 3; count of bases not matched to a gene: 2. The CDR3 extends over 15 amino acids. DNA for the CDR3: TGTGCCAGCAGTGAAAGGACTAGCGGGGTCTACGAGCAGTACTTC. Residues: CASSERTSGVYEQYF.

This chain uses TRBV20-1 with TRBJ2-3; 8 nucleotides align to TRBD2. Germline V gene lookup returns CDR1 DFQATT and CDR2 SNEGSKA (reference sequence). This CDR3 spans 16 amino acids. V lost 2 bases, J lost 0 bases, and 7 bases stayed unmatched. The CDR3 region is CSARSSLAGSTDTQYF. Written as DNA, the CDR3 is TGCAGTGCTAGATCATCCTTAGCGGGGAGCACAGATACGCAGTATTTT.

This clonotype was seen a handful of times. The rearrangement joins TRBV6-2 or TRBV6-3 to TRBJ2-5, with D possibly being TRBD2 (5 bases). The V end lost 6 bases, the J end lost 1 base, and 15 bases lay between the germline ends. Germline CDR1 reads MNHEY; CDR2 reads SVGEGT. The CDR3 runs 15 residues. CDR3 amino acids: CASSPLAASQETQYF. The DNA for the CDR3 is TGTGCCAGCAGCCCTCTAGCTGCGAGCCAAGAGACCCAGTACTTC.

In this sample, this clonotype turned up a few times. The chain joins TRBV20-1 to TRBJ2-7; no firm D call. Between the trimmed V and J ends, which lost 2 bases and 3 bases, there was a span of 11 bases. This CDR3 contains 13 residues. CDR1 DFQATT and CDR2 SNEGSKA come from the germline V gene (reference sequence). The CDR3 DNA reads TGCAGTGCTAGATCCCGTGGAAGCTACGAGCAGTACTTC. Translating gives CSARSRGSYEQYF.

The rearrangement joins TRBV4-3 to TRBJ2-7; D possibly corresponds to TRBD2 (6 bases). The germline gives CDR1 LGHNA, CDR2 YSLEER. This CDR3 has 15 amino acids. Deletions cut 0 bases from V and 3 bases from J, with 12 bases between. The CDR3 DNA follows: TGCGCCAGCAGCCAAGATCCAGCGGGCGTCTACGAGCAGTACTTC. Amino acids: CASSQDPAGVYEQYF.

The rearrangement links TRBV6-1 to TRBJ2-2; D not certain. Germline CDR1 is MNHNS and CDR2 is SASEGT. This CDR3 spans 14 amino acids. Trimming shortened V by 4 bases and J by 1 base, and 7 bases separated the two germline ends. The CDR3 bases are TGTGCCAGCAGTGTAGAGGTGAACACCGGGGAGCTGTTTTTT. As protein: CASSVEVNTGELFF.

The table lists this clonotype with many counts. The chain's CDR3 is CASSVSSGAYEQYF. The CDR3 bases are TGTGCCAGCAGCGTATCCAGCGGGGCCTACGAGCAGTACTTC. The rearrangement uses TRBV9 and TRBJ2-7; 7 nucleotides agree with TRBD2. V was pared by 1 base and J by 2 bases, with 3 bases of the junction left unmatched. The CDR3 length is 14 residues. The germline V gene encodes CDR1 SGDLS and CDR2 YYNGEE.

This chain uses TRBV4-2 with TRBJ2-3, with D unclear. The V gene lost 3 bases and the J gene lost 0 bases, with 16 bases spanning the gap. This CDR3 comprises 17 residues. Per the germline V gene, CDR1 is LGHNA and CDR2 is YNFKEQ. DNA of the CDR3: TGTGCCAGCAGCCAGAGAATTTTATTGACTAGCACAGATACGCAGTATTTT. This sequence encodes CASSQRILLTSTDTQYF.

This chain joins TRBV20-1 and TRBJ2-3; TRBD2 matches at 9 bases. CDR1 and CDR2 (germline): DFQATT, SNEGSKA (reference sequence). The CDR3 runs 18 residues. V shed 0 bases, J shed 5 bases, and the junction held 15 bases outside the gene matches. Here the CDR3 reads CSARDDTGTSTSGDTQYF. Here the CDR3 DNA reads TGCAGTGCTAGAGACGACACCGGGACTAGCACATCCGGAGATACGCAGTATTTT.

This clonotype was picked up a small number of times. The chain couples TRBV4-3 to TRBJ2-7, with D possibly being TRBD2 (5 bases). V was cut by 0 bases and J by 0 bases, with 9 bases left in between. Germline CDR1 is LGHNA and CDR2 is YSLEER. The CDR3 has 15 amino acids. The CDR3 loop is CASSQDVGSSYEQYF. Written as DNA, the CDR3 is TGCGCCAGCAGCCAAGACGTGGGGAGCTCCTACGAGCAGTACTTC.

In this sample, this clonotype turned up a few times. The chain is built from TRBV9 and TRBJ1-5, with TRBD1 matching over 7 bases. Trimming at V came to 6 bases and at J to 3 bases, leaving 12 bases not matched to a gene. The germline V gene has CDR1 SGDLS and CDR2 YYNGEE. The CDR3 consists of 16 residues. The DNA for the CDR3 is TGTGCCAGCACCTCAGAGAGACAGGGACACAATCAGCCCCAGCATTTT. Translated: CASTSERQGHNQPQHF.

This clonotype has just a few counts. V is TRBV20-1 and J is TRBJ2-7; D might be TRBD2 (6 bases). The V end was cut by 8 bases, the J end by 2 bases, with 13 bases between. In germline, CDR1 is DFQATT, CDR2 SNEGSKA (reference sequence). The CDR3 totals 12 residues. CDR3 sequence: CSFTGDAYEQYF. CDR3 DNA: TGCAGTTTCACGGGAGACGCCTACGAGCAGTACTTC.

In this sample, this clonotype turned up a few times. The chain links TRBV9 to TRBJ2-5; 9 nucleotides agree with TRBD1. Germline-derived CDR1 and CDR2 are SGDLS and YYNGEE. CDR3 length: 14 residues. J lost 5 bases, V lost 2 bases, and 4 bases had no gene match. The CDR3: CASSVDRGGETQYF. In DNA form, the CDR3 reads TGTGCCAGCAGCGTCGACAGGGGGGGGGAGACCCAGTACTTC.

The rearrangement joins TRBV6-2 or TRBV6-3 to TRBJ2-3, with a weak D call TRBD2 (5 bases). Trimming removed 6 bases from V and 1 base from J, with 17 bases in between. Germline assignment: CDR1 MNHEY and CDR2 SVGEGT. This CDR3 has 16 residues. CDR3 region: CASRSYRGFRTDTQYF. Written as DNA, the CDR3 is TGTGCCAGCAGGAGTTACCGGGGATTTCGCACAGATACGCAGTATTTT.

The J gene is TRBJ2-2, the V gene TRBV5-6, with TRBD1 matching 7 bases. Germline V gives CDR1 SGHDT, CDR2 YYEEEE. The ends lost 1 base at V and 1 base at J; junction bases unmatched: 1. The CDR3 totals 15 residues. The CDR3 region has the DNA TGTGCCAGCAGCTTGACAGGGGTGAACACCGGGGAGCTGTTTTTT. Its protein is CASSLTGVNTGELFF.

This clonotype showed up many times. This chain joins TRBV20-1 and TRBJ1-1, with D possibly TRBD1 on 5 matching bases. Germline loops: CDR1 DFQATT, CDR2 SNEGSKA (reference sequence). The V end lost 2 bases, the J end lost 6 bases, and 13 bases lay between the germline ends. The CDR3 contains 13 residues. CDR3 residues: CSARTREVPEAFF. The CDR3 DNA follows: TGCAGTGCTAGAACCAGGGAGGTCCCTGAAGCTTTCTTT.

A few counts support this clonotype. The J gene is TRBJ2-1, the V gene TRBV9; 11 nucleotides align to TRBD2. The CDR3 covers 18 residues. The V and J ends lost 0 bases and 1 base, in that order; junction bases with no gene match: 6. Germline CDR1 is SGDLS and CDR2 is YYNGEE. The CDR3 bases are TGTGCCAGCAGCGTAGTCCCGGCTAGCGGGAGGTCCTACAATGAGCAGTTCTTC. It yields the protein CASSVVPASGRSYNEQFF.

Only a few counts were recorded for this clonotype. The rearrangement uses TRBV20-1 and TRBJ2-2, with 7 bases lining up with TRBD2. The CDR3 covers 13 residues. V was pared by 3 bases and J by 3 bases, with 1 base of the junction left unmatched. Germline CDR1 DFQATT, CDR2 SNEGSKA (reference sequence). CDR3 sequence reads: CSASSGHTGELFF. The CDR3 nucleotides read TGCAGTGCTAGTAGCGGGCACACCGGGGAGCTGTTTTTT.

V and J are TRBV25-1 and TRBJ2-7; 9 nucleotides align to TRBD1. The length of the CDR3 is 17 residues. From germline, CDR1 is MGHDK and CDR2 SYGVNS. Trimming at V came to 3 bases and at J to 2 bases, leaving 11 bases not matched to a gene. CDR3 sequence reads: CASSEELVGQGTYEQYF. CDR3 DNA: TGTGCCAGCAGTGAGGAGTTGGTGGGACAGGGTACCTACGAGCAGTACTTC.

The chain combines TRBV5-5 with TRBJ2-1; 9 nucleotides agree with TRBD2. Germline-derived CDR1 and CDR2 are SGHKS and YYEKEE (reference sequence). V was clipped by 4 bases and J by 15 bases; unmatched bases: 11. This CDR3 has 13 residues. Here the CDR3 reads CASSHGAGTSLFF. CDR3 in DNA: TGTGCCAGCAGCCATGGGGCCGGGACTAGCCTGTTCTTC.

This clonotype was counted ten times or more. This chain joins TRBV29-1 and TRBJ2-7; D is unclear. Trimming took off 1 base at V and 7 bases at J, with 11 bases between the two ends. The CDR3 length is 12 residues. Germline CDR1 reads SQVTM; CDR2 reads ANQGSEA. CDR3 sequence: CSVEAVGNEQYF. DNA of the CDR3: TGCAGCGTTGAAGCAGTAGGGAATGAGCAGTACTTC.

In its sample, this clonotype was seen a few times. One junction end disagrees with the germline gene, perhaps due to a read error. CDR3: CCARDPKGQITGELFF. CDR3 DNA sequence: TGCTGTGCTAGAGATCCCAAAGGACAGATCACCGGGGAGCTGTTTTTT. The rearrangement joins TRBV20-1 to TRBJ2-2; tentatively, D is TRBD1 (6 bases). Germline CDR1 is DFQATT and CDR2 is SNEGSKA (reference sequence). CDR3 size: 16 residues.

The chain recombines TRBV14 with TRBJ2-1, with 8 positions matching TRBD2. The CDR3 has 14 residues. Losses at the gene ends were 1 base for V and 9 bases for J; bases not matched to a gene: 5. From germline, CDR1 is SGHDN and CDR2 FVKESK. CDR3 in DNA: TGTGCCAGCAGCCAAGGAGCGGGGGTTATTGAGCAGTTCTTC. Translated, it gives CASSQGAGVIEQFF.

In this sample, this clonotype turned up a few times. The V call is TRBV20-1, the J call TRBJ2-1; a weak D match, TRBD2 (5 bases). The V end was cut by 7 bases, the J end by 6 bases, with 16 bases between. CDR1 and CDR2 (germline): DFQATT, SNEGSKA (reference sequence). This CDR3 contains 13 residues. In DNA, the CDR3 is TGCAGTGAATTGAGGAGCGGCGGCAATGAGCAGTTCTTC. Translating it yields CSELRSGGNEQFF.

The J gene is TRBJ2-6, the V gene TRBV7-8; D may match TRBD1 or TRBD2 (5 bases each). The germline V gene has CDR1 SGHVS and CDR2 FQNEAQ. Trimming took off 0 bases at V and 2 bases at J, with 11 bases between the two ends. The CDR3 sequence is 17 residues long. CDR3 sequence: CASSLASRGAGANVLTF. CDR3 coding DNA: TGTGCCAGCAGCTTAGCGTCGAGGGGAGCTGGGGCCAACGTCCTGACTTTC.

This clonotype has only a few counts. The chain joins TRBV20-1 to TRBJ2-5; D is ambiguous. V was clipped by 7 bases and J by 4 bases, with 13 bases between them. The CDR3 extends over 12 amino acids. Germline V gene sequence: CDR1 DFQATT, CDR2 SNEGSKA (reference sequence). CDR3 amino acids: CSVSSFGETQYF. As DNA, the CDR3 is TGCAGTGTTTCTAGTTTTGGAGAGACCCAGTACTTC.